This note documents a single TCR beta chain sequence. Its target antigen remains unknown. Nothing much larger sits one base from this clone, and base qualities are not available. The data originate from a study of T cell changes during pregnancy in multiple sclerosis (dated by TCRdb to between 2018 and 2021). Describing the broader study: In women with multiple sclerosis, the researchers looked at how the T cell repertoire shifted as pregnancy progressed.

The germline V gene (reference sequence) yields LNHDA for CDR1 and SQIVND for CDR2. Trimming accounts for 4 bases at V and 4 bases at J, while the number of junction bases matched to no gene is 8. Including the terminal cysteine and phenylalanine, the CDR3 comprises 15 residues. Only the CDR3 region is kept as DNA, spanning 45 bases read in frame from base 1. Libraries were constructed by the immunoSEQ multiplex PCR assay. TCRdb carries this immuneACCESS record with in-frame sequences only. Its versions omit some clonotypes, under half of them owing to an unresolved V gene in the studies checked, with the rest unexplained. The sample data list 45,000 to 60,000 clones, and around 94% of these were observed just once. The top ten clonotypes cover under 0.95% of the sample.

The TCR sequence derives from a female donor with multiple sclerosis, enrolled in a pregnancy study. The chain links TRBV19 with TRBJ2-7; 9 bases in the middle match TRBD1. The sample consisted of CD4+ T cells from peripheral blood mononuclear cells, taken in the third trimester of pregnancy. The sequenced DNA: TGTGCCAGTAGTACCTCGGGACAGGGAATATACGAGCAGTACTTC. Translated, it gives CASSTSGQGIYEQYF.